The text below deals with one T cell receptor beta chain. The antigen is undetermined. The source of the sample is a study of cytomegalovirus exposure and HLA in healthy donors. Study-level findings and limits: The authors assumed roughly uniform sequencing depth across donors for presence/absence analyses. Most TCRs appeared rarely, but some public TCRs recurred in many donors. Later analysis suggested links between common viral pathogens and several top significant clusters.

The PCR had 60 Vbeta and 13 Jbeta primers. Repertoires were generated with immunoSEQ multiplex PCR, while TCRdb's copy carries only in-frame clones and drops some. The sample contains around 100,000 clones, approximately 77% of which appear only once. CDR1 is SGDLS, CDR2 YYNGEE, per germline. Trimming pared 4 bases from V and 1 base from J, leaving 8 bases between. CDR3 length: 14 residues. This TCR came from a male donor in good health and CMV-seropositive. Sequences were obtained from PBMCs. The chain links TRBV9 to TRBJ2-2, with D maybe TRBD2 (6 bases). In DNA, the CDR3 is TGTGCCAGCAGCTACGGGAGGAACACCGGGGAGCTGTTTTTT. It encodes CASSYGRNTGELFF.